This TCR beta chain is drawn from a study of regulatory T cells in long-lasting Graves disease (dated by TCRdb to the early 2020s). Regarding the study in general: Patients with newly diagnosed Graves' disease had been on antithyroid drugs for under 3 months. This study used TCR sequencing and RNA sequencing of peripheral blood to compare persistent Graves' disease patients against newly diagnosed Graves' disease patients. The study was conducted in China and was registered as a clinical trial. A total of roughly 33 samples underwent TCR sequencing: about 13 from persistent and some 20 from newly diagnosed Graves' disease patients. Overall results and qualifications from the work: Sequencing and analysis were limited to the TCR beta chain. Persistent patients shared more public clonotypes among themselves (2,741) than newly diagnosed patients did (approximately 900). The authors acknowledged the small sample size as a limitation that may reduce accuracy. The study examined only peripheral blood because the primary lesion, thyroid tissue, could not be accessed. Compared with newly diagnosed patients, persistent Graves' disease patients had lower TCR Shannon entropy and fewer highly expanded clones, which suggests clonal expansion. Preferential use of TRBV28, TRBJ1-2 and TRBJ2-5 was observed in persistent disease, whereas TRBV20-1 and TRBJ2-1 were favored in newly diagnosed disease.

Library creation used multiplex PCR. TCRdb names Illumina HiSeq 4000 as the instrument used. CDR3 regions were amplified by Arm-PCR with iRepertoire HTBI primers to construct TCR beta libraries. PCR products were gel purified before sequencing. In the paper's pipeline: Across samples, roughly 60 TRBV and over 11 TRBJ segments were identified and used for gene usage analysis of CDR3 amino acid clonotypes. Filtered high-quality paired reads were merged into contigs using COPE and FqMerger. BLAST was used to align contigs to IMGT TRBV, TRBD and TRBJ reference genes, and CDR3 was defined according to IMGT. Any clonotype with a frequency above 0.1% was classified as a highly expanded clone. Repertoire diversity was measured by Shannon entropy, and V-J evenness by the Gini coefficient. Public clonotypes were defined as clonotypes shared by more than one individual. The public reads were quality trimmed at Q25 with fastp and then assembled into clones with MiXCR by TCRdb, keeping productive beta chains. For every CDR3 protein sequence, its rows merge into one entry that carries the most common genes and DNA. What appears here as the V and J calls and clone size reflects TCRdb's work, not the paper's. Counted in this sample were 450,000 to 600,000 distinct CDR3 sequences; 16% of them appeared once. The ten largest clonotypes hold 9% to 15% of the sample.

The time point label corresponds to: newly diagnosed GD, antithyroid drugs for less than 3 months. RNA was extracted from PBMCs in TRIzol for both TCR sequencing and RNA sequencing. The diagnosis of Graves' disease was made according to American Thyroid Association guidelines. Patients for the study were recruited at an endocrinology department in Xi'an, China. Each patient gave 8.5 to 9.5 milliliters of peripheral blood, collected in an EDTA anticoagulant tube. Ficoll Paque Plus density gradient separation was used to isolate PBMCs, and no further T cell sorting was performed. An Agilent 2100 Bioanalyzer and agarose gel were used to check RNA quality, and a NanoDrop 2000 was used to measure RNA concentration. Deletion took 2 bases off V and 4 bases off J, with a span of 16 bases between the germline ends. The cysteine opens and the phenylalanine closes a CDR3 of 15 amino acids. The DNA shown is the 45-base CDR3, in frame from base 1. The germline V gene (reference sequence) gives CDR1 as GTSNPN and CDR2 as SVGIG.

This clonotype came up a few times. Its antigen has not been determined. Base qualities are not provided; no much larger clone lies one nucleotide away. These same data were also listed under a study on T cells in Graves' hyperthyroidism and ophthalmopathy. From that second study: Graves' hyperthyroidism was defined as stable when no progression to ophthalmopathy occurred over 18 months of follow-up. Hyperthyroidism patients were aged 18 to 65 years and newly diagnosed, with disease duration of less than 2 months. Exclusion was applied to patients with uncontrolled infections, other autoimmune diseases, pregnancy or lactation. Diagnoses relied on clinical symptoms, serum thyroxine and TRAb, thyroid ultrasound and orbital computed tomography. The first round of RT-PCR for the TCR CDR3 was performed with the HTBI primer set and the Qiagen OneStep RT-PCR kit. Most expanded thyroid clonotypes (frequency above 0.001) were also found in blood, which suggests that blood repertoires may mirror thyroid immune responses. In cross-validation, a model built on a 13 V-J signature told ophthalmopathy apart from stable hyperthyroidism with under 90% sensitivity and roughly 81% specificity, and in testing the same model reached 80%/75%. In validation, the model predicted progression to ophthalmopathy with just under 71% sensitivity and around 72% specificity, a median of 6.5 months before onset. TCR V-J signatures able to tell the groups apart were searched for in a discovery cohort of 90 to 100 patients, of whom around 43 had Graves' ophthalmopathy and some 60 had stable Graves' hyperthyroidism. Prospective prediction of ophthalmopathy was tested in an independent validation cohort of fewer than 20 hyperthyroidism patients and around 16 patients who later progressed to ophthalmopathy. The roughly 100 discovery patients were randomly divided into training and test sets at a 7:3 ratio. The study also compared thyroid tissue and blood T-cell repertoires from about six Graves' hyperthyroidism patients. Following sampling, methimazole starting at 30 mg daily was given to hyperthyroidism patients, and high-dose intravenous methylprednisolone was given to ophthalmopathy patients. Libraries were constructed in a second round of multiplex PCR, after which size selection and purification were carried out. Paired-end sequencing of the libraries was performed with 100 bp reads on an Illumina HiSeq2000. SOAPnuke was used to process the raw data, throwing out any read that contained adapters or uncalled bases, had a mean Phred below 15, or lacked an exact constant-primer or identifier match. COPE v1.2.5 was used to merge the high-quality paired reads, and each unique nucleotide sequence was defined as a clonotype. MiTCR v1.1 was used to align the clonotypes against IMGT TRBV, TRBD and TRBJ reference segments. The analysis was restricted to V-J combinations with a frequency above 0.0001, which together covered just over 99% of the repertoires. A TCS score was defined as the ratio of F50 (clonal expansion) to E x V (chaos), with BLOSUM62-based TCRdist applied between CDR3 peptides within each V-J. Welch's t-statistics and random forest reduced 500 to 550 V-J features to 13, which were used in a naive Bayes classifier (R e1071). No statistical method was used to set the sample size in advance, and investigators knew the group allocation. TCR Vbeta CDR3 sequencing of roughly 140 peripheral blood samples (more than 40 ophthalmopathy, 75 hyperthyroidism and about 17 progressor patients) is reported in the paper.

This receptor was taken from a man aged 40-50 years with Graves disease. Donor details come from another sample of the same person, matched by shared clones. Here the sequenced sample was peripheral blood mononuclear cells (PBMCs), taken at new diagnosis, from a patient treated with antithyroid drugs. The chain employs TRBV30 and TRBJ2-3, with the D gene call left open. The CDR3 in this case is CAWSTRAPVADTQYF. The DNA reads as follows: TGTGCCTGGAGTACACGGGCCCCCGTAGCAGATACGCAGTATTTT.